This TCR beta chain stems from a study of post-analysis software for immune sequencing data. At the level of the study: Both relapsing-remitting and secondary progressive multiple sclerosis featured among the disease courses, as did progressive-relapsing multiple sclerosis.

This clonotype was detected a few times. Unique molecular identifiers tagged the TCR beta cDNA libraries. Starting from about 0.98 to 11 million T cells, the study yielded hundreds of thousands of cDNA molecules. TCRdb re-analysed the PCR reads in MiXCR, keeping a single row per CDR3 protein. The sample records over 300,000 distinct CDR3 sequences, about a third being singletons. The sequence derives from a girl between 5 and 17 years old with multiple sclerosis. The sequenced sample was blood.

CDR3 nucleotides: TGTGCCAGCAGCGTCCTTGGACAGGACACAGATACGCAGTATTTT. Translation: CASSVLGQDTDTQYF. The rearrangement links TRBV9 to TRBJ2-3; the match to TRBD1 covers 7 bases. J lost 2 bases, V lost 2 bases, and 5 bases had no gene match. The CDR3 consists of 15 residues. The germline V gene encodes CDR1 SGDLS and CDR2 YYNGEE. The complete variable domain, with remaining parts taken from reference TRBV9 and TRBJ2-3, reads DSGVTQTPKHLITATGQRVTLRCSPRSGDLSVYWYQQSLDQGLQFLIQYYNGEERAKGNILERFSAQQFPDLHSELNLSSLELGDSALYFCASSVLGQDTDTQYFGPGTRLTVL.